Sequencing of this TCR beta chain was carried out in a study of blood T cell repertoires in COVID-19. While infection was still active, Seattle patients were enrolled and then followed longitudinally. Trimming stripped 6 bases from V and 2 bases from J, with 10 bases between. Germline V gives CDR1 MNHEY, CDR2 SVGAGI. The CDR3 loop spans 13 amino acids. Methods used by the authors: How many nucleated cells were present was estimated from reference gene primer amplification. Only in-frame clones appear in the TCRdb table, and some are missing; sequencing was by immunoSEQ multiplex PCR. V and J calls and clone size are those listed in that table; D and trimming were worked out from the DNA. The sample lists 240,000 or so clones, roughly 79% occurring once.

Sequenced input: peripheral blood. The receptor comes from an elderly woman with COVID-19, enrolled during active disease. This rearrangement joins TRBV6-5 to TRBJ1-2, with D possibly matching TRBD1 (5 bases). The CDR3 protein is CASRARGNYGYTF. CDR3 nucleotide sequence: TGTGCCAGCAGGGCTAGGGGCAACTATGGCTACACCTTC.